This TCR beta chain was sequenced during a study of cytotoxic CD8 clonotypes in ibrutinib-treated CLL. Measured with immunoSEQ multiplex PCR; TCRdb has only the in-frame clones, and not every one. Of over 95,000 clones listed, about 58% are singletons. Germline CDR1 and CDR2: SGHRS and YFSETQ. Trimming stripped 4 bases from V and 5 bases from J, with 9 bases between. This CDR3 is 12 amino acids long. The V gene is TRBV5-1, the J gene TRBJ2-5; no clear D gene. Sequencing used PBMCs, obtained after 24 months of ibrutinib treatment. The origin of this receptor is a human donor with chronic lymphocytic leukemia. CDR3 in amino acids: CASSGNMETQYF. The CDR3 DNA reads as TGCGCCAGCAGCGGAAACATGGAGACCCAGTACTTC.